Only a few counts were recorded for the clone carrying this T cell receptor (beta chain). The data stem from a study of T cells in Graves' hyperthyroidism and ophthalmopathy. Turning to the study itself: Initial diagnosis, before any treatment, was when peripheral blood was collected.

V shed 2 bases and J shed 1 base, with 8 bases lying between them. Per germline, CDR1 WNHNN and CDR2 SYGVQD (reference sequence). The CDR3 contains 14 residues. There were TCR beta CDR3 regions amplified from RNA transcripts. The HTBI primer set was used in a first-round RT-PCR of the TCR CDR3. TCRdb itself ran the multiplex PCR reads through MiXCR, one entry per CDR3 protein. This sample has about 720,000 distinct CDR3 sequences, with 18% found just once. The genes are TRBV10-1 and TRBJ2-5; the D gene is possibly TRBD1 (6 bases). Material for sequencing was blood. This sequence originates from a woman aged 50 to 65 with Graves' hyperthyroidism that later progressed to Graves' ophthalmopathy. DNA of the CDR3: TGCGCCAGCAGTGAGAGACAGGTCCAAGAGACCCAGTACTTC. Translation gives CASSERQVQETQYF.